This T cell receptor (beta chain) derives from a study of beta chain features in type 1 diabetes. Expressed TCRB transcripts got sequenced, as all isolated RNA was reverse transcribed. Libraries were prepared by immunoSEQ multiplex PCR; TCRdb keeps only in-frame clonotypes and omits some of them. The table has a few hundred thousand clones, around 12% seen once. This CDR3 comprises 13 residues. Between the trimmed V and J ends, which lost 5 bases and 2 bases, there was a span of 9 bases. In germline, CDR1 is SEHNR, CDR2 FQNEAQ (reference sequence). The receptor was isolated from a man between 18 and 29 years old in good health. Sequencing was carried out using naive CD4+ T cells from blood. V and J are TRBV7-9 and TRBJ2-5; weak D call: TRBD2 (6 bases). CDR3 in DNA: TGTGCCAGCAGCGGAGGGTGGCAAGAGACCCAGTACTTC. It yields the protein CASSGGWQETQYF. The full variable domain, rest sourced from reference TRBV7-9 and TRBJ2-5, is DTGVSQNPRHKITKRGQNVTFRCDPISEHNRLYWYRQTLGQGPEFLTYFQNEAQLEKSRLLSDRFSAERPKGSFSTLEIQRTEQGDSAMYLCASSGGWQETQYFGPGTRLLVL.